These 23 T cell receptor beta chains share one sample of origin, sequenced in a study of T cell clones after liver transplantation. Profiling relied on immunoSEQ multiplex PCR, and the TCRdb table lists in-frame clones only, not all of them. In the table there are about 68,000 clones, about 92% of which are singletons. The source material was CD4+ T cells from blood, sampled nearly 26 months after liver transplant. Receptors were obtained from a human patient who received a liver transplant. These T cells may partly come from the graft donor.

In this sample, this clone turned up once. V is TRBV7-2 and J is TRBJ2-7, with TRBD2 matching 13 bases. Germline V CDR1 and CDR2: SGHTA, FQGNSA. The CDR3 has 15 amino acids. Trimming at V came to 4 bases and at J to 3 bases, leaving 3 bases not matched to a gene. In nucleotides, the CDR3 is TGTGCCAGCAGCTCCACTAGCGGGAGGGACTACGAGCAGTACTTC. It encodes CASSSTSGRDYEQYF.

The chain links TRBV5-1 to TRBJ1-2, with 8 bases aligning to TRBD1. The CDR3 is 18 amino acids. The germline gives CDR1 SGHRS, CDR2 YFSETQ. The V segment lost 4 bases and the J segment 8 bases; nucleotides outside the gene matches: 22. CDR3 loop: CASSLSLGQGALTYGYTF. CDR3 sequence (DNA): TGCGCCAGCAGCCTTAGCCTCGGACAGGGAGCCCTAACGTACGGCTACACCTTC. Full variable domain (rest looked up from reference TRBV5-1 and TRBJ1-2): KAGVTQTPRYLIKTRGQQVTLSCSPISGHRSVSWYQQTPGQGLQFLFEYFSETQRNKGNFPGRFSGRQFSNSRSEMNVSTLELGDSALYLCASSLSLGQGALTYGYTFGSGTRLTVV.

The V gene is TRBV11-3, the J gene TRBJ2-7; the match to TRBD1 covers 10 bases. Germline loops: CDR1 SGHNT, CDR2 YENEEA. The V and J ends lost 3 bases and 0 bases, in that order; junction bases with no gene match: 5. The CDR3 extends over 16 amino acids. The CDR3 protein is CASSLEGQGFSYEQYF. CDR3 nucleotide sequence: TGTGCCAGCAGCTTGGAGGGACAGGGGTTCTCCTACGAGCAGTACTTC. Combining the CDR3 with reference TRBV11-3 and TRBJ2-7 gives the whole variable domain EAGVVQSPRYKIIEKKQPVAFWCNPISGHNTLYWYLQNLGQGPELLIRYENEEAVDDSQLPKDRFSAERLKGVDSTLKIQPAELGDSAVYLCASSLEGQGFSYEQYFGPGTRLTVT.

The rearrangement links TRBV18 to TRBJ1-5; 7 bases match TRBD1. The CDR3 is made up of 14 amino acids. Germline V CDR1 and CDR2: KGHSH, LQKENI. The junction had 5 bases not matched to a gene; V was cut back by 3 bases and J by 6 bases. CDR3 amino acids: CASSPRDRAQPQHF. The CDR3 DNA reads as TGTGCCAGCTCACCTCGGGACAGAGCTCAGCCCCAGCATTTT.

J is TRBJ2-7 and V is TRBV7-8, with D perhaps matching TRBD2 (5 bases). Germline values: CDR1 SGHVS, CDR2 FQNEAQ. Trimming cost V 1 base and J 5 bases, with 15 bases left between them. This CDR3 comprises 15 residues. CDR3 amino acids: CASSLGERELHEQYF. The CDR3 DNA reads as TGTGCCAGCAGCTTAGGGGAGCGAGAGCTCCACGAGCAGTACTTC.

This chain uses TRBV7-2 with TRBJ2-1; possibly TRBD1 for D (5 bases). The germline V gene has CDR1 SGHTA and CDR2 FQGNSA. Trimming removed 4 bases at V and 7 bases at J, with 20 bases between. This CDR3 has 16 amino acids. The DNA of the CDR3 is TGTGCCAGCAGCTCGCCTAGGGGTGGGGTAGTGAATGAGCAGTTCTTC. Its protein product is CASSSPRGGVVNEQFF.

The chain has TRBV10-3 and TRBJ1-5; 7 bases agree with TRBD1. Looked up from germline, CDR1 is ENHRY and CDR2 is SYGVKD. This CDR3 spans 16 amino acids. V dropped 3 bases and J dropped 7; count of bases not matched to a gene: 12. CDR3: CAISDTVWDSRQPQHF. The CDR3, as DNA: TGTGCCATCAGTGACACGGTTTGGGACAGCAGACAGCCCCAGCATTTT.

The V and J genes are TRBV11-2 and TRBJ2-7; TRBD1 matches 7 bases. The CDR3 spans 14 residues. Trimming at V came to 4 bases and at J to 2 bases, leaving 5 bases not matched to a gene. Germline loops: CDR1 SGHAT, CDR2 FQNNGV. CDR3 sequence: CASSSTGRTYEQYF. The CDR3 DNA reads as TGTGCCAGCAGCTCGACAGGGCGAACCTACGAGCAGTACTTC.

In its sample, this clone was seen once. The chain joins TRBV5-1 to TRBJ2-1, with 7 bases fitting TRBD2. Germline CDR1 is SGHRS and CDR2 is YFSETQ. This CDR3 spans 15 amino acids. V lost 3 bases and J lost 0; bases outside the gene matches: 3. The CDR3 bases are TGCGCCAGCAGCTCCTTAGCGGGCTCCTACAATGAGCAGTTCTTC. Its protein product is CASSSLAGSYNEQFF.

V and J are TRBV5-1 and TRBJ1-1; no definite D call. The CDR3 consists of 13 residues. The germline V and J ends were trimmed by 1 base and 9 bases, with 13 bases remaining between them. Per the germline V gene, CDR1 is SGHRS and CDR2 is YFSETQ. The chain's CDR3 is CASSLLKESKAFF. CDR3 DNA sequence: TGCGCCAGCAGCTTGTTGAAGGAGAGTAAAGCTTTCTTT.

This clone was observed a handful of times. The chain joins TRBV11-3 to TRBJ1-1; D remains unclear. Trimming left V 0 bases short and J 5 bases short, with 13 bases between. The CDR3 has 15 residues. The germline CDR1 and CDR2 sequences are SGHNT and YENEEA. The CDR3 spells CASSLEHIRGTEAFF. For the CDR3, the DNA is TGTGCCAGCAGCTTAGAGCACATTCGAGGTACTGAAGCTTTCTTT.

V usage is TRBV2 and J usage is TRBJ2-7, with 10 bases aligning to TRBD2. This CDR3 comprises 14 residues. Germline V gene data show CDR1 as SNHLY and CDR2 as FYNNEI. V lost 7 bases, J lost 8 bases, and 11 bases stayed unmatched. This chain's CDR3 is CASKLGLAALQQYF. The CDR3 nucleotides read TGTGCCAGCAAACTCGGACTAGCGGCCTTGCAGCAGTACTTC.

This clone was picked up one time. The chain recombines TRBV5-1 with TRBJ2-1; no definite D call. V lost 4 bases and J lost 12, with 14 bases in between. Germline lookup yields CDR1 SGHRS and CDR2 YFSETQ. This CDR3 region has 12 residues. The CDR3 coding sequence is TGCGCCAGCAGCGACCCCAACCGTGGGCAGTTCTTC. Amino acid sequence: CASSDPNRGQFF.

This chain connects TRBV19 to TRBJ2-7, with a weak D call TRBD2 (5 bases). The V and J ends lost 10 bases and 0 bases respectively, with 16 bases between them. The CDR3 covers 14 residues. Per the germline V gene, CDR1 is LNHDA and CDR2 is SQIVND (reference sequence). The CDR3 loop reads CATKLERRSYEQYF. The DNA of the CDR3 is TGTGCCACAAAACTAGAACGACGCTCCTACGAGCAGTACTTC.

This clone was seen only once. This CDR3 reads CASSTGRGTEAFF. The CDR3 bases are TGTGCCAGTAGTACGGGACGGGGCACTGAAGCTTTCTTT. The chain recombines TRBV19 with TRBJ1-1; tentative D call: TRBD1 (5 bases). There are 13 residues in the CDR3. V gave up 4 bases and J gave up 4 bases, with 10 bases separating them. Germline CDR1 is LNHDA and CDR2 is SQIVND (reference sequence).

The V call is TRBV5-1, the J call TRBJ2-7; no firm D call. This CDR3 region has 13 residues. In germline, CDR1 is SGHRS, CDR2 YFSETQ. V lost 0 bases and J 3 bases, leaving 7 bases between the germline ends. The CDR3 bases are TGCGCCAGCAGCTTGGGATCAGTCTACGAGCAGTACTTC. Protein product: CASSLGSVYEQYF.

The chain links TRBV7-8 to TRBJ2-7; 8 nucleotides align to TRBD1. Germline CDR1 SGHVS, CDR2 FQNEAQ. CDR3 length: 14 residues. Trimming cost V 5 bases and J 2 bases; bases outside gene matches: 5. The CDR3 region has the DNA TGTGCCAGCAGCCAACTGACAGGGGCCTACGAGCAGTACTTC. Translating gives CASSQLTGAYEQYF.

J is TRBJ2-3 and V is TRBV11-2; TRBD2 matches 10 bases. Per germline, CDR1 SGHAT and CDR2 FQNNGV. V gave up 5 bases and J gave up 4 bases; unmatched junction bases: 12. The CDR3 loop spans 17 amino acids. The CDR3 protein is CASSDGASGRFADTQYF. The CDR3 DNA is TGTGCCAGCAGCGACGGGGCTAGCGGGAGATTCGCAGATACGCAGTATTTT.

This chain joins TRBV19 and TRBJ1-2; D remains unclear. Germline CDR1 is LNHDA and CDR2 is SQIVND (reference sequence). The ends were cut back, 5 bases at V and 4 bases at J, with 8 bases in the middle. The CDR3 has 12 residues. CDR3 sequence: CASSRPGYGYTF. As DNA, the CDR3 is TGTGCCAGTAGTCGCCCAGGCTATGGCTACACCTTC.

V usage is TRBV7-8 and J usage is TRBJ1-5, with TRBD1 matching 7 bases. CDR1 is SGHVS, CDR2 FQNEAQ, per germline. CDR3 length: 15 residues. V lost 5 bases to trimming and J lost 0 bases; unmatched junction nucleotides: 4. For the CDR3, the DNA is TGTGCCAGCAGCACCCGGGACAGTAGCAATCAGCCCCAGCATTTT. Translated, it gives CASSTRDSSNQPQHF.

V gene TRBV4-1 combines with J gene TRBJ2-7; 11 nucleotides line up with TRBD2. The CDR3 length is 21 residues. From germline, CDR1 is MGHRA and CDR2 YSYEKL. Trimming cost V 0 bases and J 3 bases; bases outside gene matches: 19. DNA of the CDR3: TGCGCCAGCAGCCAAGAGAGGCCCGTAGGTAGCGGGAGGGCCTCTTTCTACGAGCAGTACTTC. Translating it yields CASSQERPVGSGRASFYEQYF.

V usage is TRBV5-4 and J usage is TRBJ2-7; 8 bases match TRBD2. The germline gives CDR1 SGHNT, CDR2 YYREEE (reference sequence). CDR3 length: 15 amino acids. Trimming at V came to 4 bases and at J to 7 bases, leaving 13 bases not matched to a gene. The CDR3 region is CASSPGGLRGNEQYF. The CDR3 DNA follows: TGTGCCAGCAGCCCGGGGGGGCTCAGGGGCAATGAGCAGTACTTC.

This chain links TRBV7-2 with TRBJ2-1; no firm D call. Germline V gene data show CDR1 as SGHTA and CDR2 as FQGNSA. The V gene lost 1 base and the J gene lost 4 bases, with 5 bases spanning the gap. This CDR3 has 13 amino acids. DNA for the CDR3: TGTGCCAGCAGCTTAGGCGAATACAATGAGCAGTTCTTC. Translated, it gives CASSLGEYNEQFF.